This T cell receptor beta chain was obtained from a study of blood T cell repertoires in COVID-19. Looking at the study overall: Samples came from the United States, Italy and Spain, spanning acute and convalescent COVID-19.

Per the study methods: For nucleated cells, counts were estimated from reference gene primer amplification. The table came from immunoSEQ multiplex PCR; TCRdb's copy has only in-frame clones and leaves some out. Clonal size and the V and J genes are those of that table, whereas D and trimming came from the DNA. The data show about 84,000 clones, roughly 77% seen once. Germline-derived CDR1 and CDR2 are KGHSH and LQKENI. Trimming removed 4 bases at V and 0 bases at J, with 9 bases between. The CDR3 has 15 residues. The clonotype originates from a man over 45 with active or convalescent COVID-19. Sequencing was performed on peripheral blood. The V call is TRBV18, the J call TRBJ2-2; possible D gene TRBD1, 5 bases. This CDR3 is CASSLWTTNTGELFF. The DNA for the CDR3 is TGTGCCAGCTCACTATGGACAACGAACACCGGGGAGCTGTTTTTT.